This TCR beta chain was documented in a study of cytomegalovirus exposure and HLA in healthy donors. Germline assignment: CDR1 SGHTA and CDR2 FQGNSA. The CDR3 has 16 residues. V dropped 2 bases and J dropped 7 bases, with 18 bases sitting between them. Primers: 60 Vbeta forward and 13 Jbeta reverse. The repertoire was sequenced with immunoSEQ multiplex PCR; TCRdb's copy has only in-frame clones and lacks some. The sample includes under 200,000 clones, around nine tenths seen only once; the top ten take 0.8% to 1%. Broader study findings: TCR beta chains associated with HLA were, in a later analysis, more clonally expanded than equally common others.

Worth noting for this clone: Its matching antigen is unknown.

The source of this sequence is a woman under 40 in good health and CMV-seronegative. Sequenced input: PBMCs. The chain recombines TRBV7-2 with TRBJ2-1; weak D call: TRBD1 (5 bases). This chain's CDR3 is CASSLSGASSRNEQFF. The DNA of the CDR3 is TGTGCCAGCAGCTTAAGTGGGGCCAGCTCGAGGAATGAGCAGTTCTTC.